This paragraph reports one TCR beta chain. The antigen remains unidentified. TCRdb re-analysed the multiplex PCR reads in MiXCR, keeping a single row per CDR3 protein. Of around 130,000 distinct CDR3 sequences listed, 21% are singletons. Trimming pared 5 bases from V and 8 bases from J, leaving 18 bases between. This CDR3 region has 14 residues. This sample is drawn from a study of breast tumors, draining lymph nodes, adjacent tissues. Study results and caveats: The data were judged consistent with most tumor T cells coming from lymph node and expanding in tumor. Tumor repertoires ranked between lymph nodes and nontumor tissue in diversity, with V and J gene preferences. Tumor T cell lymph node origin was a supported hypothesis, not proven. Tumor and nontumor repertoires were significantly more similar in luminal-like than in basal-like breast cancer.

Axillary draining lymph nodes of breast cancer patients supplied the node samples. Sequencing used axillary lymph node tissue. The source is a female donor with breast cancer. Some clones in this sample may be carry-over from other donors' samples. This chain links TRBV12-3 or TRBV12-4 with TRBJ1-2; possible D gene TRBD1, 5 bases. The CDR3 DNA follows: TGTGCCAGCAGTCCGACCGGGGCCTTGCTAGGCTACACCTTC. This gives the protein CASSPTGALLGYTF.